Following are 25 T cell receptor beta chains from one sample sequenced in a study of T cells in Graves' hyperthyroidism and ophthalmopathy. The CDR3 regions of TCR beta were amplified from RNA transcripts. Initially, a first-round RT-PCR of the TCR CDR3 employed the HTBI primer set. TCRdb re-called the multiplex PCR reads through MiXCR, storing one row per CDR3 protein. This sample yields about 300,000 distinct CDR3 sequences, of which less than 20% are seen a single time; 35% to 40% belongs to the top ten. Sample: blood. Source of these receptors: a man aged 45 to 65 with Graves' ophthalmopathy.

CDR3 sequence (DNA): TGCAGTGCTAGAGGGAGCACGAGCTCCTACAATGAGCAGTTCTTC. It encodes CSARGSTSSYNEQFF. This chain links TRBV20-1 with TRBJ2-1; D unclear. V was cut by 1 base and J by 0 bases, with 10 bases left in between. The CDR3 loop spans 15 amino acids. Per the germline V gene, CDR1 is DFQATT and CDR2 is SNEGSKA (reference sequence).

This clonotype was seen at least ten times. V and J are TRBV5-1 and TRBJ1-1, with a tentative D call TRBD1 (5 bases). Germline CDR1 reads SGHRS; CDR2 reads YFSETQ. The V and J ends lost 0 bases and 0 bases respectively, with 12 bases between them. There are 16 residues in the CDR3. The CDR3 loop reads CASSLAQGGMNTEAFF. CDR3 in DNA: TGCGCCAGCAGCTTGGCCCAGGGCGGTATGAACACTGAAGCTTTCTTT. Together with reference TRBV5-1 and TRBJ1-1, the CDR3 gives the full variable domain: KAGVTQTPRYLIKTRGQQVTLSCSPISGHRSVSWYQQTPGQGLQFLFEYFSETQRNKGNFPGRFSGRQFSNSRSEMNVSTLELGDSALYLCASSLAQGGMNTEAFFGQGTRLTVV.

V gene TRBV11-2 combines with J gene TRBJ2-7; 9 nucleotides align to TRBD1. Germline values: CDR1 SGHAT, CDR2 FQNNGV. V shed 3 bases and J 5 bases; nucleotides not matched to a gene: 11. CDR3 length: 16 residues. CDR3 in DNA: TGTGCCAGCAGCTTGCAAGGGACAGGGAGCCCCCACGAGCAGTACTTC. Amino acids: CASSLQGTGSPHEQYF. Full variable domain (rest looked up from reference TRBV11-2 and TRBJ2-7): EAGVAQSPRYKIIEKRQSVAFWCNPISGHATLYWYQQILGQGPKLLIQFQNNGVVDDSQLPKDRFSAERLKGVDSTLKIQPAKLEDSAVYLCASSLQGTGSPHEQYFGPGTRLTVT.

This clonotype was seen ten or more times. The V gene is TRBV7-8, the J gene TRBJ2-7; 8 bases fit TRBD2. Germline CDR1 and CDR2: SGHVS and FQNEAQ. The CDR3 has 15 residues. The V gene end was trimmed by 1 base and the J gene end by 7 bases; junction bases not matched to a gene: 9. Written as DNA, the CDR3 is TGTGCCAGCAGCTTAGGCGGGAGGAGGTTAGGGGAGCAGTACTTC. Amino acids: CASSLGGRRLGEQYF.

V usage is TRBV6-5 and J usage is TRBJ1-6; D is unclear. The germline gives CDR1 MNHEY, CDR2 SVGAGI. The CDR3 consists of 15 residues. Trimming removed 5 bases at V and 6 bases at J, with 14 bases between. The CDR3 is CASSNRWKPNSPLHF. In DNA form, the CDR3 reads TGTGCCAGCAGTAACCGGTGGAAGCCTAATTCACCCCTCCACTTT.

For the CDR3, the DNA is TGTGCCAGCAGCCGTCCCGGGACAGGGGATGAAAAACTGTTTTTT. Translated, it gives CASSRPGTGDEKLFF. The chain combines TRBV7-2 with TRBJ1-4, with 10 bases matching TRBD1. The CDR3 spans 15 residues. Per germline, CDR1 SGHTA and CDR2 FQGNSA. V lost 5 bases and J lost 6; bases outside the gene matches: 6. Supplemented by reference TRBV7-2 and TRBJ1-4, the full variable domain reads GAGVSQSPSNKVTEKGKDVELRCDPISGHTALYWYRQSLGQGLEFLIYFQGNSAPDKSGLPSDRFSAERTGGSVSTLTIQRTQQEDSAVYLCASSRPGTGDEKLFFGSGTQLSVL.

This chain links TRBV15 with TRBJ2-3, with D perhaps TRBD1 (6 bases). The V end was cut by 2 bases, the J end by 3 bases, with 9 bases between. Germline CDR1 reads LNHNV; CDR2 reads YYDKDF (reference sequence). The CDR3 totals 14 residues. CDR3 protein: CATSRQGSTDTQYF. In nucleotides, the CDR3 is TGTGCCACCAGCAGACAGGGGTCGACAGATACGCAGTATTTT.

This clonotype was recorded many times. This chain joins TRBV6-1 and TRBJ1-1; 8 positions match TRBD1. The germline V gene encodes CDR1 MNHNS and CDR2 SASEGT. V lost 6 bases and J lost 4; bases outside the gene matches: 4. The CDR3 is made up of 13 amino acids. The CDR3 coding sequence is TGTGCCAGCAGGGACAGGGCCTTCACTGAAGCTTTCTTT. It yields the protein CASRDRAFTEAFF.

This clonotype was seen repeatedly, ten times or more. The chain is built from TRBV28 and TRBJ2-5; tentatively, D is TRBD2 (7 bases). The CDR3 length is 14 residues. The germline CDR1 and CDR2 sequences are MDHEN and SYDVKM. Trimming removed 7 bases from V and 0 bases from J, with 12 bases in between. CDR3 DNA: TGTGCCAGCACTCCCGGGGGGCACCAAGAGACCCAGTACTTC. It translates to CASTPGGHQETQYF.

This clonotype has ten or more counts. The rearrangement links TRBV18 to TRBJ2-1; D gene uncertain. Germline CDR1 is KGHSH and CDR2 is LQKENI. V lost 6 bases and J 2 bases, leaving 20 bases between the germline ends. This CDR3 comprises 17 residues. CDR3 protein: CASSPFEARPPYNEQFF. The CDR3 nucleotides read TGTGCCAGCTCCCCCTTCGAAGCCCGACCCCCCTACAATGAGCAGTTCTTC. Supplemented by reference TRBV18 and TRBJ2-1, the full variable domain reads NAGVMQNPRHLVRRRGQEARLRCSPMKGHSHVYWYRQLPEEGLKFMVYLQKENIIDESGMPKERFSAEFPKEGPSILRIQQVVRGDSAAYFCASSPFEARPPYNEQFFGPGTRLTVL.

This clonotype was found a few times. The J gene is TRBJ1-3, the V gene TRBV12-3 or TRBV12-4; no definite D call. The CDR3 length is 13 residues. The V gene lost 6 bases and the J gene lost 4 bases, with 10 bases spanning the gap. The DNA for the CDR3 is TGTGCCAGCAGGGTCCGTGAGGGAAACACCATATATTTT. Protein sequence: CASRVREGNTIYF.

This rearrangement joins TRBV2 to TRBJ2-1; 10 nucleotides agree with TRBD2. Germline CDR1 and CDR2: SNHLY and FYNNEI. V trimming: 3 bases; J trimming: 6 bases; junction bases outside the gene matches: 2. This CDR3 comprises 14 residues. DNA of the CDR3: TGTGCCAGCAGTGACCCTAGCGGGAGCAATGAGCAGTTCTTC. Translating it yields CASSDPSGSNEQFF.

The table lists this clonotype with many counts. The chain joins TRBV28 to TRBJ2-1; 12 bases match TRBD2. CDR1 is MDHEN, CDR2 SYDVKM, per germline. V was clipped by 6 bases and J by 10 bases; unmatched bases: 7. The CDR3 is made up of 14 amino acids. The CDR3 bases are TGTGCCAGCAGGGTCGGGACTAGCGGGTCCGAGCAGTTCTTC. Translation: CASRVGTSGSEQFF. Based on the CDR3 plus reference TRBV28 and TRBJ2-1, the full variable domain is DVKVTQSSRYLVKRTGEKVFLECVQDMDHENMFWYRQDPGLGLRLIYFSYDVKMKEKGDIPEGYSVSREKKERFSLILESASTNQTSMYLCASRVGTSGSEQFFGPGTRLTVL.

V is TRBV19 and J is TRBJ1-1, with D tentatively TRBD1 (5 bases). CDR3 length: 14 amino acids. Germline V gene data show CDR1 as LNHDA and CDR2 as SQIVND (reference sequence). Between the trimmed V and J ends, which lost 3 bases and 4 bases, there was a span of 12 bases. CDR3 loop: CASSIPGLVTEAFF. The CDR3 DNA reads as TGTGCCAGTAGTATTCCAGGGTTGGTCACTGAAGCTTTCTTT.

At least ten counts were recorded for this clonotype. DNA of the CDR3: TGTGCCAGCTCACTAAGCCAGGGGGCGGCATCCTACGAGCAGTACTTC. Its protein product is CASSLSQGAASYEQYF. This chain links TRBV18 with TRBJ2-7; 8 bases are shared with TRBD1. V gave up 4 bases and J gave up 1 base; unmatched junction bases: 9. Per the germline V gene, CDR1 is KGHSH and CDR2 is LQKENI. The CDR3 loop spans 16 amino acids.

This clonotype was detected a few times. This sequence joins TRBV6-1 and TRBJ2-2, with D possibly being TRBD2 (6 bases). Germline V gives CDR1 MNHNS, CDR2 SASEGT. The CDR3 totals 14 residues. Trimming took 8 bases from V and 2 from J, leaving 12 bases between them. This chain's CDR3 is CASSRDFNTGELFF. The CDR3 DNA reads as TGTGCCAGCTCCCGGGACTTCAACACCGGGGAGCTGTTTTTT.

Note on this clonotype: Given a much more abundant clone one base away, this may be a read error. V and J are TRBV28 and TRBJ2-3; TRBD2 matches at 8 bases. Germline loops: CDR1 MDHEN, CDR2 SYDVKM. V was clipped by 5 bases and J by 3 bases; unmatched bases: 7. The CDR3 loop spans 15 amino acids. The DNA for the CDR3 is TGTGCCAGCAGTAGAAGGAGCGGGAGAACAGATACGCAGTATTTT. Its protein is CASSRRSGRTDTQYF.

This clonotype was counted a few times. In DNA, the CDR3 is TGCGCCAGCGGGGAAGGTGGGCAAGAGACCCAGTACTTC. Translated, it gives CASGEGGQETQYF. The rearrangement uses TRBV5-1 and TRBJ2-5; D gene uncertain. CDR1 and CDR2 from the germline V gene are SGHRS and YFSETQ. Trimming shortened V by 7 bases and J by 2 bases, and 12 bases separated the two germline ends. This CDR3 comprises 13 residues.

This CDR3 is CASSTTGAGKNIQYF. DNA of the CDR3: TGTGCCAGCAGCACCACAGGGGCTGGCAAAAACATTCAGTACTTC. The chain carries TRBV28 and TRBJ2-4; 7 bases are shared with TRBD1. After removal of 6 bases from V and 3 bases from J, the junction contained 8 bases not matched to a gene. The CDR3 length is 15 residues. CDR1 MDHEN and CDR2 SYDVKM come from the germline V gene.

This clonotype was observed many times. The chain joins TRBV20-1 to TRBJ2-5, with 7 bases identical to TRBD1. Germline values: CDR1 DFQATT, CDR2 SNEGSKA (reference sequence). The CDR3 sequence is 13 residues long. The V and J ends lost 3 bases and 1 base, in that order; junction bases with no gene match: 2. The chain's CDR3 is CSARDRLQETQYF. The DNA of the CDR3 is TGCAGTGCTAGGGACAGGCTCCAAGAGACCCAGTACTTC.

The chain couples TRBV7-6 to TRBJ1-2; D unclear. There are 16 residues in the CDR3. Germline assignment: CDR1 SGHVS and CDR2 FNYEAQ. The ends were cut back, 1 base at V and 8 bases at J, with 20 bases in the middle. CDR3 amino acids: CASSLGPAAVLVGYTF. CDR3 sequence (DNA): TGTGCCAGCAGCTTAGGTCCAGCGGCGGTATTGGTCGGCTACACCTTC.

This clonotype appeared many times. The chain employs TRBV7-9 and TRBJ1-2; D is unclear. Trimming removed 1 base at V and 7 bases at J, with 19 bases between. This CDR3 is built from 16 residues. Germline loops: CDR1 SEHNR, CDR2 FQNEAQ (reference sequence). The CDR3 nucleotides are TGTGCCAGCAGCTTAGACGGACGGGTTAGCCTCACTGGCTACACCTTC. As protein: CASSLDGRVSLTGYTF.

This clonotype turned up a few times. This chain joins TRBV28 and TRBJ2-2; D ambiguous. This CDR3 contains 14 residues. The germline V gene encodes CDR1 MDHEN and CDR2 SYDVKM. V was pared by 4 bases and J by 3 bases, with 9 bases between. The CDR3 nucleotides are TGTGCCAGCAGTTGGCGCCGTCACACCGGGGAGCTGTTTTTT. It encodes CASSWRRHTGELFF.

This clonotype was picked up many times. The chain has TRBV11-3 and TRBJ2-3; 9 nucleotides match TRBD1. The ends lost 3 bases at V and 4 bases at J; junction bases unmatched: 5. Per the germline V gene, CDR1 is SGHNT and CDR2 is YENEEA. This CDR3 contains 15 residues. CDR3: CASSFGTGRADTQYF. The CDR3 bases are TGTGCCAGCAGCTTTGGGACAGGGCGGGCAGATACGCAGTATTTT.

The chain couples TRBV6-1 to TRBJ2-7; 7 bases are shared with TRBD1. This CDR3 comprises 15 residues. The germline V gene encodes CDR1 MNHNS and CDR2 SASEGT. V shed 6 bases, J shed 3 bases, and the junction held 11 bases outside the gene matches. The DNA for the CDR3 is TGTGCCAGCAGGCCGACAGGGAATACAATCTACGAGCAGTACTTC. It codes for CASRPTGNTIYEQYF.